This T cell receptor beta chain appears in the sequencing data of a study of blood T cell repertoires in COVID-19. Study information: In each case, the material was cDNA or gDNA derived from T cells, B-cell-depleted T cells, or PBMCs.

Authors' data handling: Reference gene primer amplification gave nucleated cell count estimates. The assay was immunoSEQ multiplex PCR, and TCRdb's table has in-frame clones only and misses some. V, J and clone size were drawn from that table, and D and trimming were deduced from the DNA. The top ten clones hold 4.9% of a sample with 60,000 to 90,000 clones, roughly 87% of them seen once. Trimming took off 2 bases at V and 9 bases at J, with 12 bases between the two ends. The length of the CDR3 is 13 residues. Germline-derived CDR1 and CDR2 are SGHDT and YYEEEE. This TCR was sampled from a woman older than 75 with active or convalescent COVID-19. V and J are TRBV5-6 and TRBJ2-1; TRBD2 might be the D (6 bases). The sequencing sample was made of peripheral blood. CDR3 sequence reads: CASSFLRGSEQFF. The DNA of the CDR3 is TGTGCCAGCAGCTTTCTCCGGGGGAGTGAGCAGTTCTTC.